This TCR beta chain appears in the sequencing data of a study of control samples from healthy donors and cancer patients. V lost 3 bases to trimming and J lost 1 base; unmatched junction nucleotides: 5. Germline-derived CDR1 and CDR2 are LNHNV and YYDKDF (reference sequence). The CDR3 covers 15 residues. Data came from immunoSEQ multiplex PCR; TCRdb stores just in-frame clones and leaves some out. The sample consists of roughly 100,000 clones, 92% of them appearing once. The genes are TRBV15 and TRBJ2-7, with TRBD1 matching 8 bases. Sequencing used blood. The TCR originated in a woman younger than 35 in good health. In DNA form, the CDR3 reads TGTGCCACCAGCAGTGAAGGGACAGGTTCCTACGAGCAGTACTTC. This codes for CATSSEGTGSYEQYF.